A single sample gave rise to the 11 T cell receptor beta chains below, sequenced in a study of T-cell memory formation after mild COVID-19. Each CDR3 protein is one row after TCRdb ran MiXCR on the 5' RACE reads. The sample lists 150,000 to 200,000 distinct CDR3 sequences, approximately 14% seen once, with 13% to 15% in the top ten. Input material: PBMCs or a T cell subset sorted from them (not recorded which). The receptors shown here come from an adult woman who had mild COVID-19 (a few samples of this study predate the infection). Cell type and time point are not known.

This clonotype was counted only a few times. The rearrangement uses TRBV11-2 and TRBJ2-1; 11 bases line up with TRBD2. This CDR3 has 14 residues. V gave up 6 bases and J gave up 6 bases; unmatched junction bases: 4. The germline V gene encodes CDR1 SGHAT and CDR2 FQNNGV. The CDR3: CASRTTSGSNEQFF. In nucleotides, the CDR3 is TGTGCCAGCAGAACAACTAGCGGGAGCAATGAGCAGTTCTTC.

In its sample, this clonotype was seen a few times. The CDR3: CASSIEGQLYGYTF. CDR3 coding DNA: TGTGCCAGTAGTATCGAGGGACAACTCTATGGCTACACCTTC. This chain links TRBV19 with TRBJ1-2; tentative D call: TRBD1 (6 bases). Trimming shortened V by 3 bases and J by 4 bases, and 12 bases separated the two germline ends. Germline V lookup: CDR1 LNHDA, CDR2 SQIVND (reference sequence). The CDR3 has 14 amino acids.

In this sample, this clonotype turned up many times. V usage is TRBV20-1 and J usage is TRBJ2-7; TRBD1 might be the D (6 bases). Germline V lookup: CDR1 DFQATT, CDR2 SNEGSKA (reference sequence). This CDR3 comprises 13 residues. With 6 bases removed from V and 2 bases from J, the gap between germline ends came to 14 bases. The CDR3 reads CSAPAGVTYEQYF. The CDR3 DNA sequence: TGCAGTGCCCCGGCAGGGGTAACCTACGAGCAGTACTTC.

This clonotype was detected only a few times. J is TRBJ2-5 and V is TRBV3-1; D not certain. The ends were cut back, 6 bases at V and 4 bases at J, with 9 bases in the middle. Germline CDR1 LGHDT, CDR2 YNNKEL (reference sequence). This CDR3 is built from 12 residues. The CDR3 loop is CASRRAGETQYF. DNA of the CDR3: TGTGCCAGCAGAAGGGCCGGAGAGACCCAGTACTTC.

The rearrangement links TRBV12-3 or TRBV12-4 to TRBJ2-1; 12 nucleotides line up with TRBD2. With V trimmed by 7 bases and J by 6 bases, 1 base remained unmatched. The CDR3 length is 13 residues. CDR3 amino acids: CASILAGGNEQFF. The DNA of the CDR3 is TGTGCCAGCATACTAGCGGGAGGCAATGAGCAGTTCTTC.

This clonotype occurred a few times. This chain links TRBV27 with TRBJ2-3; possible D gene TRBD2, 6 bases. The ends were cut back, 2 bases at V and 7 bases at J, with 19 bases in the middle. The CDR3 loop spans 16 amino acids. The germline V gene has CDR1 MNHEY and CDR2 SMNVEV (reference sequence). This CDR3 is CASSLKGSLASNTQYF. The CDR3 nucleotides are TGTGCCAGCAGTTTAAAGGGTAGTCTAGCGAGCAATACGCAGTATTTT.

This clonotype has just a few counts. The chain carries TRBV11-2 and TRBJ2-1; 12 nucleotides match TRBD2. From germline, CDR1 is SGHAT and CDR2 FQNNGV. V gave up 8 bases and J gave up 4 bases; unmatched junction bases: 9. The CDR3 is 16 residues long. CDR3 in amino acids: CASQRTSGDLYNEQFF. CDR3 DNA sequence: TGTGCCAGCCAACGGACTAGCGGGGACCTTTACAATGAGCAGTTCTTC.

This clonotype turned up a few times. The CDR3 reads CASSLPTPYQETQYF. The CDR3 bases are TGTGCCAGCAGCTTACCAACACCCTACCAAGAGACCCAGTACTTC. V gene TRBV7-8 combines with J gene TRBJ2-5; D remains ambiguous. V was cut by 2 bases and J by 0 bases, with 10 bases left in between. Germline loops: CDR1 SGHVS, CDR2 FQNEAQ. CDR3 length: 15 amino acids.

Only a few counts were recorded for this clonotype. The J gene is TRBJ2-3, the V gene TRBV7-2, with 14 bases identical to TRBD2. With V trimmed by 5 bases and J by 4 bases, 8 bases remained unmatched. This CDR3 has 17 amino acids. Looked up from germline, CDR1 is SGHTA and CDR2 is FQGNSA. DNA of the CDR3: TGTGCCAGCAGCACCAGACTAGCGGGAGGGCCATCAGATACGCAGTATTTT. Its protein is CASSTRLAGGPSDTQYF.

The rearrangement links TRBV18 to TRBJ1-2; D perhaps matches TRBD1 (6 bases). This CDR3 spans 15 amino acids. CDR1 KGHSH and CDR2 LQKENI come from the germline V gene. The V end was cut by 6 bases, the J end by 4 bases, with 18 bases between. CDR3 nucleotide sequence: TGTGCCAGCTCGCCCACGACAGGTTCTCCCTATGGCTACACCTTC. It yields the protein CASSPTTGSPYGYTF. Complete variable domain (other parts from reference TRBV18 and TRBJ1-2): NAGVMQNPRHLVRRRGQEARLRCSPMKGHSHVYWYRQLPEEGLKFMVYLQKENIIDESGMPKERFSAEFPKEGPSILRIQQVVRGDSAAYFCASSPTTGSPYGYTFGSGTRLTVV.

The CDR3 nucleotides read TGTGCCAGCAGTTTAAGTTTGGGACACCAGAACACTGAAGCTTTCTTT. It is translated as CASSLSLGHQNTEAFF. This chain uses TRBV27 with TRBJ1-1, with D possibly being TRBD1 (6 bases). Trimming took off 2 bases at V and 1 base at J, with 14 bases between the two ends. The CDR3 totals 16 residues. Germline CDR1 and CDR2: MNHEY and SMNVEV (reference sequence).